One sample yielded the 8 T cell receptor beta chains listed below, sequenced in a study of blood T cell repertoires in COVID-19. The method was immunoSEQ multiplex PCR; TCRdb's version includes in-frame clones alone and lacks a portion of them. The sample shows about 100,000 clones, roughly 92% of them seen only once. Sequencing was done on a sample of peripheral blood. These receptors were taken from a man aged 65 to 85 with acute or convalescent COVID-19.

This clone was recorded only once. The chain carries TRBV11-2 and TRBJ1-5, with TRBD1 matching over 8 bases. CDR3 length equals 17 residues. Germline CDR1 reads SGHAT; CDR2 reads FQNNGV. With V trimmed by 1 base and J by 6 bases, 11 bases remained unmatched. Here the CDR3 DNA reads TGTGCCAGCAGCTTAGGGCCAGGGGGCCCCGCTAGTCAGCCCCAGCATTTT. Encoded protein: CASSLGPGGPASQPQHF.

The chain is built from TRBV18 and TRBJ1-4; 7 nucleotides match TRBD1. There are 16 residues in the CDR3. Germline CDR1 reads KGHSH; CDR2 reads LQKENI. V trimming: 6 bases; J trimming: 5 bases; junction bases outside the gene matches: 12. CDR3 sequence: CASSILGQAPNEKLFF. The CDR3 DNA reads TGTGCCAGCTCGATACTAGGACAGGCCCCCAATGAAAAACTGTTTTTT.

The gene calls are TRBV30 and TRBJ2-7; D gene unclear. The germline V gene encodes CDR1 GTSNPN and CDR2 SVGIG (reference sequence). With 5 bases removed from V and 4 bases from J, the gap between germline ends came to 6 bases. CDR3 length equals 10 residues. The CDR3 protein is CAWGIYEQYF. CDR3 nucleotides: TGTGCCTGGGGTATTTACGAGCAGTACTTC.

In DNA, the CDR3 is TGCGCCAGCAGCCGAGCAGCGGGATTATCCTACAATGAGCAGTTCTTC. Protein sequence: CASSRAAGLSYNEQFF. The V and J genes are TRBV4-1 and TRBJ2-1, with 7 bases that match TRBD2. The CDR3 consists of 16 residues. Trimming cost V 4 bases and J 1 base; bases outside gene matches: 7. Germline CDR1 reads MGHRA; CDR2 reads YSYEKL.

The J gene is TRBJ2-5, the V gene TRBV30, with 10 bases fitting TRBD1. Germline V CDR1 and CDR2: GTSNPN, SVGIG (reference sequence). The ends lost 3 bases at V and 5 bases at J; junction bases unmatched: 6. The CDR3 consists of 14 residues. CDR3 DNA: TGTGCCTGGAGCCCGGGACAGGGGCTCGAGACCCAGTACTTC. Protein: CAWSPGQGLETQYF.

The V gene is TRBV2, the J gene TRBJ2-1; D possibly corresponds to TRBD2 (6 bases). This CDR3 has 14 amino acids. V was cut by 6 bases and J by 0 bases, with 9 bases left in between. Germline V gives CDR1 SNHLY, CDR2 FYNNEI. CDR3: CASRRGTSYNEQFF. In nucleotides, the CDR3 is TGTGCCAGCAGACGGGGGACCTCCTACAATGAGCAGTTCTTC.

The J gene is TRBJ1-5, the V gene TRBV11-3; 8 nucleotides agree with TRBD1. V lost 5 bases, J lost 5 bases, and 8 bases stayed unmatched. Germline V gene data show CDR1 as SGHNT and CDR2 as YENEEA. The length of the CDR3 is 15 residues. The DNA of the CDR3 is TGTGCCAGCAGCCAAAGAGGGACAGGTGATCAGCCCCAGCATTTT. The encoded protein is CASSQRGTGDQPQHF.

The chain joins TRBV7-3 to TRBJ2-5; D call uncertain. Between the trimmed V and J ends, which lost 0 bases and 2 bases, there was a span of 4 bases. The CDR3 is 13 amino acids. Germline V lookup: CDR1 SGHTA, CDR2 FQGTGA. CDR3 sequence: CASSLTPQETQYF. The CDR3 nucleotides read TGTGCCAGCAGCTTAACTCCACAAGAGACCCAGTACTTC.